What follows describes a single T cell receptor (beta chain). This record comes from a study of T cell changes during pregnancy in multiple sclerosis. Profiled with immunoSEQ multiplex PCR; TCRdb holds only in-frame clones, not every one. The repertoire consists of tens of thousands of clones, with more than 90% occurring once and the leading ten covering roughly 2%. Germline V gene data show CDR1 as MNHNS and CDR2 as SASEGT. Between the trimmed V and J ends, which lost 4 bases and 4 bases, there was a span of 14 bases. The CDR3 extends over 15 amino acids. The receptor's source is a female donor with multiple sclerosis, enrolled in a pregnancy study. V and J are TRBV6-1 and TRBJ2-1; D is possibly TRBD1 (5 bases). Source: peripheral blood, taken in the second trimester of pregnancy. CDR3 in DNA: TGTGCCAGCAGTGCGGCGCGGACAAGATACAATGAGCAGTTCTTC. It translates to CASSAARTRYNEQFF.